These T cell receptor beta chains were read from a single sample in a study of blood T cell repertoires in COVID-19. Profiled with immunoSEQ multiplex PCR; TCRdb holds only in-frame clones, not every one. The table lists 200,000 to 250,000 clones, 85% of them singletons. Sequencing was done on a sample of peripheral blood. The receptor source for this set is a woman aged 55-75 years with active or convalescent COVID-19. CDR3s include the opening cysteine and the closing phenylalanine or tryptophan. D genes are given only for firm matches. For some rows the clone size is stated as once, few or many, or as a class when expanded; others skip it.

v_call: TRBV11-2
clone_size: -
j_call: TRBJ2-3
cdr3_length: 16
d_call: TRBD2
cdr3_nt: TGTGCCAGCAGCCGAGGACTAGCGGGGGGCACAGATACGCAGTATTTT
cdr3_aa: CASSRGLAGGTDTQYF

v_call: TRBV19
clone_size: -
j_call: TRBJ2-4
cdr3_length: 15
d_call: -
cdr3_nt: TGTGCCAGTAGTATAGATTCGCGCAGGGAAAACATTCAGTACTTC
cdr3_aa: CASSIDSRRENIQYF

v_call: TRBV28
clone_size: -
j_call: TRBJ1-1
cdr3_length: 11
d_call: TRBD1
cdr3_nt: TGTGCCAGCAGTTACAGGGGGCTGGCTTTCTTT
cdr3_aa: CASSYRGLAFF

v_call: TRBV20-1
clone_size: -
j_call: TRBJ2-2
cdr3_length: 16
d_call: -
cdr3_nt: TGCAGTGCTAGTCGGTTTCAGCGCTCGAACACCGGGGAGCTGTTTTTT
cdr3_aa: CSASRFQRSNTGELFF

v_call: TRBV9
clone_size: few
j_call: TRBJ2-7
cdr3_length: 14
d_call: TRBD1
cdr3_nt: TGTGCCAGCAGCCCTCGGGACAGCCCCTTGGAGCAGTACTTC
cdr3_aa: CASSPRDSPLEQYF

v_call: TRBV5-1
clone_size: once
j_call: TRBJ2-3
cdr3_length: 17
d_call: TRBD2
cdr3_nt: TGCGCCAGCAGCCAGGCCGGGACTAGCGGGGGACCAGATACGCAGTATTTT
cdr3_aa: CASSQAGTSGGPDTQYF

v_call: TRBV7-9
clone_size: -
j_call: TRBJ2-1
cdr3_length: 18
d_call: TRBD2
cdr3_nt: TGTGCCAGCAGCTTAGTGGGTAGCGGGGGGGCATTACGGAATGAGCAGTTCTTC
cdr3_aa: CASSLVGSGGALRNEQFF

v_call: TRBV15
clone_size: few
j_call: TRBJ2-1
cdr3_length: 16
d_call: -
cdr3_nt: TGTGCCACCAGCAGAGGCCCGGTGAGCTCCTACAATGAGCAGTTCTTC
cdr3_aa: CATSRGPVSSYNEQFF

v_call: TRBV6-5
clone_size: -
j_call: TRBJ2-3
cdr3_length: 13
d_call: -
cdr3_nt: TGTGCCGCAAGGGAGCCGGGCACAGATACGCAGTATTTT
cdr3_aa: CAAREPGTDTQYF

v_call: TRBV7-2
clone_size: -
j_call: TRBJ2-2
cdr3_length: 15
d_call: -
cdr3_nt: TGTGCCAGCAGCCCTCGTACAGGGTTAGCCGGGGAGCTGTTTTTT
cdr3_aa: CASSPRTGLAGELFF

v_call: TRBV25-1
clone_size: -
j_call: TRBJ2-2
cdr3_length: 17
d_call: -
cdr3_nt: TGTGCCAGCAGTGAATATTACGAGCGGACGAACACCGGGGAGCTGTTTTTT
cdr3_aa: CASSEYYERTNTGELFF

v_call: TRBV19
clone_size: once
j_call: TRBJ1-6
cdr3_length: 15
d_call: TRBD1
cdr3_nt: TGTGCCAGTAGTACACAGGGGGCTGGCAATTCACCCCTCCACTTT
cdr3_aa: CASSTQGAGNSPLHF

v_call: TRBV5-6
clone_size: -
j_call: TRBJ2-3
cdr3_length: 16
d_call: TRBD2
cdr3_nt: TGTGCCAGCAGACCAGGACTAGCGGGGTACACAGATACGCAGTATTTT
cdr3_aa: CASRPGLAGYTDTQYF

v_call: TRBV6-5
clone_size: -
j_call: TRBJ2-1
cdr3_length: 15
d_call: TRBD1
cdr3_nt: TGTGCCAGCGCGGAAAGGGAGACAGGGGGGTCTCGGAAGTTCTTC
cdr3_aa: CASAERETGGSRKFF

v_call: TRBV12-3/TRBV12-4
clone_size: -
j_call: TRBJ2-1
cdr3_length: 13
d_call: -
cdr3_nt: TGTGCCAGCAGTGGTAGCTCCTACAATGAGCAGTTCTTC
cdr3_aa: CASSGSSYNEQFF

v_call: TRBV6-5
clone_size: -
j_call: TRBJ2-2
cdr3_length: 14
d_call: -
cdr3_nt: TGTGCCAGCCTACAGGGATGGGTTTCCGGGGAGCTGTTTTTT
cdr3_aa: CASLQGWVSGELFF

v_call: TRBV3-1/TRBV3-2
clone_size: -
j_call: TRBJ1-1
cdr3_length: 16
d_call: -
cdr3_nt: TGTGCCAGCAGCCGAGGCATCGACAGGCCAAACACTGAAGCTTTCTTT
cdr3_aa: CASSRGIDRPNTEAFF

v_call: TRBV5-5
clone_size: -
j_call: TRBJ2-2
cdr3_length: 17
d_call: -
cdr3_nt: TGTGCCAGCAGCCGCATACCAGGGAAAGCGAACACCGGGGAGCTGTTTTTT
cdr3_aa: CASSRIPGKANTGELFF

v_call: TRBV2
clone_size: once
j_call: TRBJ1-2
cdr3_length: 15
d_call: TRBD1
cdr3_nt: TGTGCCAGCAGCCTTCGACAGGGGTACACCTATGGCTACACCTTC
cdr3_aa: CASSLRQGYTYGYTF

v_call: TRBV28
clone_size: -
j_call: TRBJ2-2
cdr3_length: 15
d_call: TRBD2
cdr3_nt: TGTGCCAGCAGTTCCCGGGGGGGAGCGACCGGGGAGCTGTTTTTT
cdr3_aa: CASSSRGGATGELFF

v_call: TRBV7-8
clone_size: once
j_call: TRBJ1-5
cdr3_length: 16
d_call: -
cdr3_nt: TGTGCCAGCAGCTTAAGCCTAGGAGTTAGCAATCAGCCCCAGCATTTT
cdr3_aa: CASSLSLGVSNQPQHF

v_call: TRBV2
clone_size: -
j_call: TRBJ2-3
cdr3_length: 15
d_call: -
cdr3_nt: TGTGCCAGCAGTGGGAGATCGGGTCTCACAGATACGCAGTATTTT
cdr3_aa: CASSGRSGLTDTQYF

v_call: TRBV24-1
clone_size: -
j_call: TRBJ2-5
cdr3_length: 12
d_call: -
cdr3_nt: TGTGCCACCAGTGATCCCGGAGAGACCCAGTACTTC
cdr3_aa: CATSDPGETQYF

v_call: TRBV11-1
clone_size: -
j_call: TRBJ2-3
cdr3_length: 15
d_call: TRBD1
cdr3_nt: TGTGCCAGCAGCTTAATGGACAGGGGTGCAGATACGCAGTATTTT
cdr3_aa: CASSLMDRGADTQYF

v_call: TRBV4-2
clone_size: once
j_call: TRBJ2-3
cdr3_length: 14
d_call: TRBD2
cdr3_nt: TGTGCCAGCAGCCCCTGGGAGGGAACAGATACGCAGTATTTT
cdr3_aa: CASSPWEGTDTQYF

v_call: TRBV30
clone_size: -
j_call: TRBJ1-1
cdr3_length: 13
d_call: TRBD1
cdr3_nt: TGTGCCTGGAAAGGACAGGGGTACACTGAAGCTTTCTTT
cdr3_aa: CAWKGQGYTEAFF

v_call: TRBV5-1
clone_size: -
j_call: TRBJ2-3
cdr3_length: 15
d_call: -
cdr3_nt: TGCGCCAGCAGCTCCCCATCCAGGGCTCCAGATACGCAGTATTTT
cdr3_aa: CASSSPSRAPDTQYF

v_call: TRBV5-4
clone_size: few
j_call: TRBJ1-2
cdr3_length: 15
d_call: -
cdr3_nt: TGTGCCAGCAGTATCCCCACCGGAGGGGATTATGGCTACACCTTC
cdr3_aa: CASSIPTGGDYGYTF

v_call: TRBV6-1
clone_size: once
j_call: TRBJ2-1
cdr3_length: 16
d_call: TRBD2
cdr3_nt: TGTGCCAGCAGTGATTGGCTAGCGGAGATATACAATGAGCAGTTCTTC
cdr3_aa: CASSDWLAEIYNEQFF

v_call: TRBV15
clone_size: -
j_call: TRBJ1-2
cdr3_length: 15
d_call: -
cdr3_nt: TGTGCCACCAGCAGAGATCGTGGGGAGGGATATGGCTACACCTTC
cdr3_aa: CATSRDRGEGYGYTF

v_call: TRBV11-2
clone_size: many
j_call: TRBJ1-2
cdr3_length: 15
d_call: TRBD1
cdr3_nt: TGTGCCAGCAGCCAGGTCCGGGACAGAGGCTATGGCTACACCTTC
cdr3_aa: CASSQVRDRGYGYTF

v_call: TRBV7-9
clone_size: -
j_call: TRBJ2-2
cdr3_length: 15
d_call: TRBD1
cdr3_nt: TGTGCCAGCAGCCTCGGGCAGGGGGCATCCGGGGAGCTGTTTTTT
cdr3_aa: CASSLGQGASGELFF

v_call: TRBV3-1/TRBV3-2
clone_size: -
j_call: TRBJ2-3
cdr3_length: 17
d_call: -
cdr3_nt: TGTGCCAGCAGCCCCGAGGCAACGGGACATTACACAGATACGCAGTATTTT
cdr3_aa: CASSPEATGHYTDTQYF

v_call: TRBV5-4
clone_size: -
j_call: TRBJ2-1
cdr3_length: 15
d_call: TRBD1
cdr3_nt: TGTGCCAGCAGCTTACGGGACAGGGGATACAATGAGCAGTTCTTC
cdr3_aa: CASSLRDRGYNEQFF

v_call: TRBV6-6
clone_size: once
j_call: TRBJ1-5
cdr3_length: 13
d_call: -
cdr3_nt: TGTGCCAGCCTCGGTTATAGCAATCAGCCCCAGCATTTT
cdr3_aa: CASLGYSNQPQHF

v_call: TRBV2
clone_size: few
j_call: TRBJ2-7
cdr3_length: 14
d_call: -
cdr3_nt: TGTGCCAGCAGGGGGTTCGGGGGTTCCTACGAGCAGTACTTC
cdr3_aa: CASRGFGGSYEQYF

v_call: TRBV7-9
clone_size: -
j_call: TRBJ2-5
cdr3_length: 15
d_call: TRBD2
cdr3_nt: TGTGCCAGCAGCGCGTCCGTCGGGGGGCAAGAGACCCAGTACTTC
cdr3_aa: CASSASVGGQETQYF

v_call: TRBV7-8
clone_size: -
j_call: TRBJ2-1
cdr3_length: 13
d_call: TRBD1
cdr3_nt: TGTGCCAGCTCTGACAGGGTCGACAATGAGCAGTTCTTC
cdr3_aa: CASSDRVDNEQFF

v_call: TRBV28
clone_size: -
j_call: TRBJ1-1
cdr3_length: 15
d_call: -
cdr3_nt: TGTGCCAGCAGCCTTCATCAGACAGGTGGAACTGAAGCTTTCTTT
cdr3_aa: CASSLHQTGGTEAFF

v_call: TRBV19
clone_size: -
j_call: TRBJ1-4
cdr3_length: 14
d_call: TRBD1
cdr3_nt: TGTGCCAGTAGTATCGGACAGGGCAATGAAAAACTGTTTTTT
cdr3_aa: CASSIGQGNEKLFF

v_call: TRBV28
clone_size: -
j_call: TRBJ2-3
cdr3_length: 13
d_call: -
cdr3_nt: TGTGCCAGCAGTTCGGGGTTCACAGATACGCAGTATTTT
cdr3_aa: CASSSGFTDTQYF

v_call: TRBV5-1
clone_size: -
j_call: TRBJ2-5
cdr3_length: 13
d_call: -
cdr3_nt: TGCGCCAGCAGCTTCCTATCCCAAGAGACCCAGTACTTC
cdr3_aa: CASSFLSQETQYF

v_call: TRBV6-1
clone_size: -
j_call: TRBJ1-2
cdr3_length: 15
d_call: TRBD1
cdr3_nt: TGTGCCAGCAGTGAAGAGGGACAGGGGTTCTATGGCTACACCTTC
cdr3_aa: CASSEEGQGFYGYTF

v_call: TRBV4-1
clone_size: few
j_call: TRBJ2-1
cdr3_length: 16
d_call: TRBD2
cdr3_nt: TGCGCCAGCAGCGACTCATTTAGCGGGAGAGGTTGGGAGCAGTTCTTC
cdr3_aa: CASSDSFSGRGWEQFF

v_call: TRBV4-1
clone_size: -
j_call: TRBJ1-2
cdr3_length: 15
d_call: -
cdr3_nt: TGCGCCAGCAGCCCCTCCGGGGAGGGAGGGTATGGCTACACCTTC
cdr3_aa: CASSPSGEGGYGYTF

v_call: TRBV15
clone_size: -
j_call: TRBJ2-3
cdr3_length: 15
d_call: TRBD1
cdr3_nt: TGTGCCACCAGCATTGGACAGGGAAACACAGATACGCAGTATTTT
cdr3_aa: CATSIGQGNTDTQYF

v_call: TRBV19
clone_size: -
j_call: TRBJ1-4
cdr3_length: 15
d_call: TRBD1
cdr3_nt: TGTGCCAGTAGTTCAGGGGGCGCGTTTAATGAAAAACTGTTTTTT
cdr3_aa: CASSSGGAFNEKLFF

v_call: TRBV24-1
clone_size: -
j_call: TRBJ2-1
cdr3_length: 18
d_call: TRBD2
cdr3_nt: TGTGCCACCAGTGATCCCCCTAGCGGGAACCTTTTCTACAATGAGCAGTTCTTC
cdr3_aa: CATSDPPSGNLFYNEQFF

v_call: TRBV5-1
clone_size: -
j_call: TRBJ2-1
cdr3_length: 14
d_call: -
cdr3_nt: TGCGCCAGCACTAACCCAGAGGGGGGGAATGAGCAGTTCTTC
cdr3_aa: CASTNPEGGNEQFF

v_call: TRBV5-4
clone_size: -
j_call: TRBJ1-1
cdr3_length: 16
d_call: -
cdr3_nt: TGTGCCAGCAGCTTGGACGGAGCCAACTTGAACACTGAAGCTTTCTTT
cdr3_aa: CASSLDGANLNTEAFF

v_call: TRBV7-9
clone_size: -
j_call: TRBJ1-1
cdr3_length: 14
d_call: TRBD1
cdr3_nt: TGTGCCAGCAGCCCTGGGGGGACAGATTATGAAGCTTTCTTT
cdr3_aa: CASSPGGTDYEAFF

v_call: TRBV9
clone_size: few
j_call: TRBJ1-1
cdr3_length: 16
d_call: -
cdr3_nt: TGTGCCAGCAGCGTTGGGATTGGGACTTCTAACACTGAAGCTTTCTTT
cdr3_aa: CASSVGIGTSNTEAFF

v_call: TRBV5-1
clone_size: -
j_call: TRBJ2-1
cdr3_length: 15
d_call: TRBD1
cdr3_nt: TGCGCCAGCGCGATGACAGGGGACCCCTACAATGAGCAGTTCTTC
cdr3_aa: CASAMTGDPYNEQFF

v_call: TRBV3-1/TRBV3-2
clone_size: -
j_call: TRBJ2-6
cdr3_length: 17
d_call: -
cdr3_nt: TGTGCCAGCAGCCATGGAGCTCTGAGCTCTGGGGCCAACGTCCTGACTTTC
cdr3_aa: CASSHGALSSGANVLTF

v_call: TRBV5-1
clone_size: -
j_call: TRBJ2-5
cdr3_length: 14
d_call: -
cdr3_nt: TGCGCCAGCAGCTCGGGGCAGGGGAGAGAGACCCAGTACTTC
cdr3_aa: CASSSGQGRETQYF